This is a list of T cell receptor beta chains from one sample in a study of T cells in Graves' hyperthyroidism and ophthalmopathy. TCRdb itself ran the multiplex PCR reads through MiXCR, one entry per CDR3 protein. The sample includes over 250,000 distinct CDR3 sequences, 17% of them seen just once. Sequencing used blood. The origin of the receptors is a woman aged 55-75 years with Graves' ophthalmopathy. The CDR3 runs from the conserved cysteine through the conserved F or W. The order of the fields is V gene, clone size, J gene, D gene, CDR3 DNA, CDR3 protein. D genes are given only for firm matches. Not all rows give a size; the values are once, few, many and, for expanded clones, a class.

>TRBV12-3/TRBV12-4|-|TRBJ2-6|-
TGTGCCAGCTCCGGTAACACACGATCTGGGGCCAACGTCCTGACTTTC
CASSGNTRSGANVLTF
>TRBV2|many|TRBJ1-5|TRBD1
TGTGCCAGCAGTGCCCCCCCCGGGACAGGGGTAAATCAGCCCCAGCATTTT
CASSAPPGTGVNQPQHF
>TRBV20-1|many|TRBJ2-1|TRBD1
TGCAGTGCGAGAGACAGGGGGCCCTACAATGAGCAGTTCTTC
CSARDRGPYNEQFF
>TRBV9|many|TRBJ1-2|-
TGTGCCAGCAGCCCACTTGCTCAGAGCGGCTACACCTTC
CASSPLAQSGYTF
>TRBV7-2|-|TRBJ2-2|-
TGTGCCAGCAGCCTCCAGGGAACGACCGGGGAGCTGTTTTTT
CASSLQGTTGELFF
>TRBV6-2/TRBV6-3|few|TRBJ2-4|-
TGTGCCAGCAGTTATTCTGGGACAAACATTCAGTACTTC
CASSYSGTNIQYF
>TRBV7-3|-|TRBJ2-6|-
TGTGCCAGCAGCTTAACGGGAACAGCCTCTGGGGCCAACGTCCTGACTTTC
CASSLTGTASGANVLTF
>TRBV20-1|-|TRBJ2-3|-
TGCAGTGCTAGAGATTACGGTACGACAGATACGCAGTATTTT
CSARDYGTTDTQYF
>TRBV12-3/TRBV12-4|many|TRBJ2-2|-
TGTGCCAGCAGTTTAGCGCCGGGGCTGTGGGTCGGGGAGCTGTTTTTT
CASSLAPGLWVGELFF
>TRBV18|many|TRBJ2-3|-
TGTGCCAGCTCACCGGGACATTCTGATACGCAGTATTTT
CASSPGHSDTQYF
>TRBV18|many|TRBJ1-2|-
TGTGCCAGCTCACCGGACGTAAATAGGTTGATTCGAGGCTACACCTTC
CASSPDVNRLIRGYTF
>TRBV7-9|many|TRBJ1-1|-
TGTGCCAGCAGCTACGAACAGGAGAACACTGAAGCTTTCTTT
CASSYEQENTEAFF
>TRBV7-2|many|TRBJ2-5|-
TGTGCCAGCACCAGGGGGGGCCAAGAGACCCAGTACTTC
CASTRGGQETQYF
>TRBV20-1|many|TRBJ2-3|-
TGCAGTGCCGATCAAGGAGATACGCAGTATTTT
CSADQGDTQYF
>TRBV18|-|TRBJ2-3|-
TGTGCCAGCTCCCCACTGCGGGGAACAGATACGCAGTATTTT
CASSPLRGTDTQYF
>TRBV18|many|TRBJ1-1|-
TGTGCCAGCTCACCACTGGCAGGGAACACTGAAGCTTTCTTT
CASSPLAGNTEAFF
>TRBV19|many|TRBJ1-5|TRBD1
TGTGCCAGTAGTCGGATCGACAGGGGGCTATACCAGCCCCAGCATTTT
CASSRIDRGLYQPQHF
>TRBV4-3|many|TRBJ1-2|TRBD1
TGCGCCAGCAGCCTCTCGACAGGGGTCCGTGGCTACACCTTC
CASSLSTGVRGYTF
>TRBV12-5|-|TRBJ2-2|-
TGTGCTAGTGGTTTCCTCGATGCCTTGAACACCGGGGAGCTGTTTTTT
CASGFLDALNTGELFF
>TRBV12-3/TRBV12-4|many|TRBJ1-6|-
TGTGCCAGCAGTTATATTTATTCACCCCTCCACTTT
CASSYIYSPLHF
>TRBV5-8|few|TRBJ1-4|TRBD1
TGTGCCAGCAGCTTGGGACAGGGCGGGCATGAAAAACTGTTTTTT
CASSLGQGGHEKLFF
>TRBV4-1|-|TRBJ2-1|-
TGCGCCAGCAGCCAGTGGGACAGCCGGAGGGAGTGGTCCTACAATGAGCAGTTCTTC
CASSQWDSRREWSYNEQFF
>TRBV2|many|TRBJ2-5|-
TGTGCCAGCACCCCCGCATTTTCCGACCAAGAGACCCAGTACTTC
CASTPAFSDQETQYF
>TRBV7-3|many|TRBJ2-3|-
TGTGCCAGCAGCTCGGGACTTCACACAGATACGCAGTATTTT
CASSSGLHTDTQYF
>TRBV15|-|TRBJ2-3|-
TGTGCCACCAGCAGCCAACAGGGAACAGATACGCAGTATTTT
CATSSQQGTDTQYF
>TRBV7-8|-|TRBJ2-7|-
TGTGCCAGCAGTGAGGGGACCTATATCCGGGGTGAGCAGTACTTC
CASSEGTYIRGEQYF
>TRBV5-6|-|TRBJ2-2|-
TGTGCCAGCAGAAAGCTGTTTTTT
CASRKLFF
>TRBV20-1|many|TRBJ2-7|-
TGCAGTGCCCCAAGCCCCCGAGCGGGCGACTCCTACGAGCAGTACTTC
CSAPSPRAGDSYEQYF
>TRBV12-3/TRBV12-4|many|TRBJ1-1|-
TGTGCCAGCAGTTTAAAGGGTTCGGGGAACACTGAAGCTTTCTTT
CASSLKGSGNTEAFF
>TRBV7-7|many|TRBJ2-1|TRBD2
TGTGCCAGCCGGCCTAGCGGGGTCCCTTGGGATGAGCAGTTCTTC
CASRPSGVPWDEQFF
>TRBV6-5|many|TRBJ2-3|TRBD2
TGTGCCAGCAGTTACTCGTCGGGGGGAGGAGATACGCAGTATTTT
CASSYSSGGGDTQYF
>TRBV5-5|few|TRBJ1-6|-
TGTGCCAGCAGCTTGGGAGGGAGCCTCGTTAATTCACCCCTCCACTTT
CASSLGGSLVNSPLHF
>TRBV7-2|few|TRBJ2-4|-
TGTGCCAGCAGCACCCCGGGGAACATTCAGTACTTC
CASSTPGNIQYF
>TRBV7-2|many|TRBJ1-1|-
TGTGCCAGCAGCTTGAAGTGGGACACTGAAGCTTTCTTT
CASSLKWDTEAFF
>TRBV11-2|many|TRBJ2-7|-
TGTGCCAGCAGCTTAGTACCCCAGGGCCCGACTTCCTACGAGCAGTACTTC
CASSLVPQGPTSYEQYF
>TRBV2|many|TRBJ1-1|-
TGTGCCAGCAGTGAATATATGAACACTGAAGCTTTCTTT
CASSEYMNTEAFF
>TRBV11-2|many|TRBJ1-2|-
TGTGCCAGCAGCTTTTTCGGTGGCTACACCTTC
CASSFFGGYTF
>TRBV20-1|-|TRBJ2-3|-
TGCAGTGCTAGAGATACGGCAGTGAGCACAGATACGCAGTATTTT
CSARDTAVSTDTQYF
>TRBV7-3|-|TRBJ2-4|-
TGTGCCAGCAGCATATCAGGGATAAACATTCAGTACTTC
CASSISGINIQYF
>TRBV15|-|TRBJ1-2|-
TGTGCCACCAGCGGTAGTTCCTATGGCTACACCTTC
CATSGSSYGYTF
>TRBV27|many|TRBJ2-2|-
TGTGCCAGCAGCCACAATGGTTACACCGGGGAGCTGTTTTTT
CASSHNGYTGELFF
>TRBV9|-|TRBJ2-7|TRBD2
TGTGCCAGCAGCGAGAGACCGGGACTAGCGTGGTCTGAGCAGTACTTC
CASSERPGLAWSEQYF
>TRBV11-2|many|TRBJ2-1|TRBD2
TGTGCCAGCAGCTTAAGGACTAGCGGATACAATGAGCAGTTCTTC
CASSLRTSGYNEQFF
>TRBV20-1|many|TRBJ2-1|-
TGCAGTGCTAGACGTCAGAGTAGCTCGTCCAATGAGCAGTTCTTC
CSARRQSSSSNEQFF
>TRBV7-2|many|TRBJ2-7|-
TGTGCCAGCAGCTTAGGGGGCTACCAATACGAGCAGTACTTC
CASSLGGYQYEQYF
>TRBV11-3|many|TRBJ2-1|-
TGTGCCAGCAGCCGGGGTTGGGGTGAGCAGTTCTTC
CASSRGWGEQFF